The sequence of this TCR beta chain was determined in a study of T cells in Graves' hyperthyroidism and ophthalmopathy (dated by TCRdb to between 2018 and 2020). Looking at the study overall: Peripheral blood samples were taken at the time of initial diagnosis, prior to any treatment. Once sampling was done, hyperthyroidism patients were given methimazole at a starting dose of 30 mg daily, whereas ophthalmopathy patients were given high-dose intravenous methylprednisolone. For training and testing, the 100 or so patients in the discovery cohort were randomly divided in a 7:3 ratio. To identify TCR V-J signatures that set the groups apart, the researchers used a discovery cohort of 100 or so patients, made up of 40 to 45 with Graves' ophthalmopathy and 55 to 65 with stable Graves' hyperthyroidism. Whether ophthalmopathy could be predicted prospectively was tested in an independent validation cohort made up of under 20 hyperthyroidism patients plus 17 patients who later progressed to ophthalmopathy. The paper reports TCR Vbeta CDR3 sequencing of approximately 140 peripheral blood samples: around 41 ophthalmopathy, fewer than 80 hyperthyroidism and 17 progressor patients. In addition, the study compared T-cell repertoires in thyroid tissue and in blood from roughly 6 Graves' hyperthyroidism patients.

TCR beta CDR3 regions were amplified from RNA transcripts. For the first round of RT-PCR on the TCR CDR3, the HTBI primer set was used together with the Qiagen OneStep RT-PCR kit. Libraries were constructed in a second round of multiplex PCR, after which size selection and purification were carried out. Libraries were sequenced paired-end with 100 bp reads on an Illumina HiSeq2000. As for how the authors treated the data: SOAPnuke was used to process the raw data, with reads discarded if the reads contained adapters or uncalled bases, had a mean Phred below 15, or lacked an exact constant-primer or identifier match. High-quality paired reads were merged using COPE v1.2.5, and each unique nucleotide sequence was defined as a clonotype. MiTCR v1.1 was used to align the clonotypes against IMGT TRBV, TRBD and TRBJ reference segments. Analysis was restricted to V-J combinations with a frequency above 0.0001, which covered 99.2% of repertoires. The TCS score was defined as F50 (clonal expansion) divided by E x V (chaos), with BLOSUM62-based TCRdist calculated between CDR3 peptides within each V-J. Welch's t-statistics and random forest reduced roughly 530 V-J features to about 13, which were used in a naive Bayes classifier (R e1071). TCRdb redid the processing of the public reads, applying fastp at Q25 and MiXCR, and retained in-frame beta chains. One record per CDR3 amino acid sequence lists the most common genes and DNA. Here the V and J calls rest on TCRdb's processing, not on the authors' analysis. The sample table lists 550,000 to 850,000 distinct CDR3 sequences, around a sixth of them with a count of one. Of the sample, around 15% falls within the top ten clones.

This clonotype was recorded a few times. Its specific antigen is unknown. Base qualities were left out, and no much larger clone turns up one base away. Including cysteine and phenylalanine, the CDR3 has 17 amino acids. Just CDR3 DNA is preserved here, 51 bases in frame from base 1. The CDR1 and CDR2 encoded by the germline V gene are SGHDT and YYEEEE. V trim: 4 bases; J trim: 1 base; unmatched bases: 11. What the work shows at the level of the full study, not this receptor alone: Most expanded thyroid clonotypes (frequency above 0.001) were also found in blood, which suggests that blood repertoires may mirror thyroid immune responses. In validation, the model predicted progression to ophthalmopathy with 60% to 71% sensitivity and approximately 72% specificity, a median of about six months before onset. In cross-validation, a model built on a 13 V-J signature told ophthalmopathy apart from stable hyperthyroidism with less than 90% sensitivity and around 83% specificity, and in testing the same model reached 80%/75%. No statistical method was used to set the sample size in advance, and investigators knew the group allocation.

Hyperthyroidism patients were newly diagnosed, had a disease duration of under 2 months, and were aged 18 to 65 years. Exclusion was applied to patients with uncontrolled infections, other autoimmune diseases, pregnancy or lactation. Clinical symptoms, serum thyroxine and TRAb, thyroid ultrasound, and orbital computed tomography formed the basis for the diagnoses. Blood from progressor patients was collected at the time of first diagnosis with hyperthyroidism, before any ophthalmopathy symptoms had appeared. PBMCs were isolated from about 9.2 ml of fresh peripheral blood by Ficoll-Paque density gradient centrifugation. Progressor patients were first diagnosed with Graves' hyperthyroidism and then developed ophthalmopathy during follow-up. Total RNA was extracted with Trizol reagent, and quality was checked on an Agilent 2100 Bioanalyzer.

This chain joins TRBV5-6 to TRBJ1-1; 9 of the junction bases match TRBD1. The receptor comes from a woman between 50 and 59 years old with Graves' hyperthyroidism that later progressed to Graves' ophthalmopathy. Sequencing was done on a sample of blood. The nucleotide sequence reads as follows: TGTGCCAGCAGCCCCGGGACAGGGTGGGATTGGAACACTGAAGCTTTCTTT. Its protein is CASSPGTGWDWNTEAFF.